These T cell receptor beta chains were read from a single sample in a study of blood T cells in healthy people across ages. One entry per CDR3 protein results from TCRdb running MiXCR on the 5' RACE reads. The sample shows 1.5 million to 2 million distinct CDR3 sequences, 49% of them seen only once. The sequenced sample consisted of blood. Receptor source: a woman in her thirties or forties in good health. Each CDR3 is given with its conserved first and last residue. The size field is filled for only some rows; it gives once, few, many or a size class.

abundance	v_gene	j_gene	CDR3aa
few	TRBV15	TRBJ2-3	CATSEQGASGDTQYF
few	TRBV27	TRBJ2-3	CASSHTFTGQRTDTQYF
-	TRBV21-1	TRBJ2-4	CASSSLGAVAKNIQYF
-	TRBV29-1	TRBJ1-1	CSVGFGNTEAFF
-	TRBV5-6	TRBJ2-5	CASIALAEETQYF
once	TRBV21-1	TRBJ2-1	CASGRRGIRGNEQFF
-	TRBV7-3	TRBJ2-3	CASSLSSSGRLSADTQYF
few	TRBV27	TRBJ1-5	CASSLSYVGADQPQHF
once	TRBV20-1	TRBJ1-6	CSARRVRPDTYNSPLHF
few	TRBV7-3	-	CASSPGLASRETQYF
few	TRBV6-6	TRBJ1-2	CASSQGGGKGYTF
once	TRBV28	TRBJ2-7	CASRGQPNSYEQYF
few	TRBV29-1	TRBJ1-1	CSTRANTEAFF
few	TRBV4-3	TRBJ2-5	CASSQDAGTDETQYF
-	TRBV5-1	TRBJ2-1	CASSLFTSGGAGFGNEQFF
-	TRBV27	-	CASSLSRGPYNEQYF